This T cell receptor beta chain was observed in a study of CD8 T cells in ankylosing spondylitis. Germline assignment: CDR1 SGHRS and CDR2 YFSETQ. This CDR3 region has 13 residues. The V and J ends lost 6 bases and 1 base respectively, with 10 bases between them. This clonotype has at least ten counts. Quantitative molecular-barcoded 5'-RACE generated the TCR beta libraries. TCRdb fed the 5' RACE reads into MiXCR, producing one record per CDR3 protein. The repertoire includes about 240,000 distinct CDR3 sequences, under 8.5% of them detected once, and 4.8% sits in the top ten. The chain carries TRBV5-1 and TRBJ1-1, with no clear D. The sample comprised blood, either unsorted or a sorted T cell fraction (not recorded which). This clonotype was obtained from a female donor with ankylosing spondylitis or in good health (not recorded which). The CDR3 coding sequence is TGCGCCAGCACCCCCTACGGGAACACTGAAGCTTTCTTT. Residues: CASTPYGNTEAFF. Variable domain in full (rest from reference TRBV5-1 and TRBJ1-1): KAGVTQTPRYLIKTRGQQVTLSCSPISGHRSVSWYQQTPGQGLQFLFEYFSETQRNKGNFPGRFSGRQFSNSRSEMNVSTLELGDSALYLCASTPYGNTEAFFGQGTRLTVV.